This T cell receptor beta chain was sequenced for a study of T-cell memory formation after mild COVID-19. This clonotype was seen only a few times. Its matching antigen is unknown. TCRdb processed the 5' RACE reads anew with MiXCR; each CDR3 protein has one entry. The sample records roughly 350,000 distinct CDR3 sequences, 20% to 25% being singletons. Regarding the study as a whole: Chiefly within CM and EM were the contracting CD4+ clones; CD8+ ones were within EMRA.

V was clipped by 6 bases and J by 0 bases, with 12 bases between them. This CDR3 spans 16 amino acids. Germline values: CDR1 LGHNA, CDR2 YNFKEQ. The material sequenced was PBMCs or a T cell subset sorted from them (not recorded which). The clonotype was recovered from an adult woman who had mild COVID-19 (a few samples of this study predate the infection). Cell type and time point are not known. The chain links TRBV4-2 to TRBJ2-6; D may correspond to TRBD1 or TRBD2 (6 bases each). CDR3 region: CASSTGASSGANVLTF. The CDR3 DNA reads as TGTGCCAGCAGTACGGGGGCGTCCTCTGGGGCCAACGTCCTGACTTTC.